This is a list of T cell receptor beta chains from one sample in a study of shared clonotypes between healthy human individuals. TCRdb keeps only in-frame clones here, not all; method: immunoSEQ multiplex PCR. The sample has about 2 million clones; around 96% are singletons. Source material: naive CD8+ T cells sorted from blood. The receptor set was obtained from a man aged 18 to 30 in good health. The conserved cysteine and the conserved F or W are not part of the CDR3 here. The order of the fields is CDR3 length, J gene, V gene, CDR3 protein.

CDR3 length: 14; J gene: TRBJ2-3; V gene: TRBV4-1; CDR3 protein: ASSLIGGASTDTQY
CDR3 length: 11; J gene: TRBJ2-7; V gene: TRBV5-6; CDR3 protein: ASSPGPPYEQY
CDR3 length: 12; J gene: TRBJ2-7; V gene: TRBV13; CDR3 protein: ASSSGQGSNEQY
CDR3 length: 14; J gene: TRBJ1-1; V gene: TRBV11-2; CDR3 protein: ASSPRRDEGGTEAF
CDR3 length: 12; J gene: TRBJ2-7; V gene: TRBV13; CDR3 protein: ASSRDGSSYEQY
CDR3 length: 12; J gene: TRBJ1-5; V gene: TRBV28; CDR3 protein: ASHETGSGQPQH
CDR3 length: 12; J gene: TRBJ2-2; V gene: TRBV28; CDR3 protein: ASSSSRYTGELF
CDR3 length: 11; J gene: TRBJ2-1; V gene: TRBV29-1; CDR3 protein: SAGTVSYNEQF
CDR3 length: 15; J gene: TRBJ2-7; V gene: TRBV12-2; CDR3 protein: ASRSPATSGRIYEQY
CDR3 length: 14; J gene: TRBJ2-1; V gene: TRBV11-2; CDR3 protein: ASRPLAESSYNEQF
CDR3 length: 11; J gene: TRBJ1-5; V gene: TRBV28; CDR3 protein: ASIAGSNQPQH
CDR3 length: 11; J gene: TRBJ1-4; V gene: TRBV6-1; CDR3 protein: ASSGRGIEKLF
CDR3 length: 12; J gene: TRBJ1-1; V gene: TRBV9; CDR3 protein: ASSVGQANTEAF
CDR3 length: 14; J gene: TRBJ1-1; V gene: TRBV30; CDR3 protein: AWSSLLDRVDTEAF
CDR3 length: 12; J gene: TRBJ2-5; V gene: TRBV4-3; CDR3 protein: ASSPSRRGETQY
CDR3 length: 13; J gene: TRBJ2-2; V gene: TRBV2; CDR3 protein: ASSEDQANTGELF
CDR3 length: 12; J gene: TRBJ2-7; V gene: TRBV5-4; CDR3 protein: ASSSLDRDYEQY
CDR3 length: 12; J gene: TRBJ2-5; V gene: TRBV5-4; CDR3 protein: ASSSGTNQETQY
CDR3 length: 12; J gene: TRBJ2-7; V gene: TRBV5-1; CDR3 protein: ASSLGTASYEQY
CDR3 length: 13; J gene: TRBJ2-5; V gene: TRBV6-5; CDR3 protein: ASSTRERPGETQY
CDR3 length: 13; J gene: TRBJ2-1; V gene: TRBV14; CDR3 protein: ASSQGAGGWVEQF
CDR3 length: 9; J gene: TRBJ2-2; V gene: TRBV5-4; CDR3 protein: ASSFAGELF
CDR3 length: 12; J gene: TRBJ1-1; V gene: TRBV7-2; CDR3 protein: ASSLVQGWTEAF
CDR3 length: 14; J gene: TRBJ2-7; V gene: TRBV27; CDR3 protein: ASSFFGTGANYEQY
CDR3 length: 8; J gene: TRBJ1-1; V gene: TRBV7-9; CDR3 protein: ASSGLEAF
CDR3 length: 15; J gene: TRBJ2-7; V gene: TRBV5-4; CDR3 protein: ASSLRVGGPRDYEQY
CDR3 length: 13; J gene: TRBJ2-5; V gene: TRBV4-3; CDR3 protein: ASSQDLRSPETQY
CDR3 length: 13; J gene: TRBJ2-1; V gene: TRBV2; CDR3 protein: ASSEATLLYNEQF
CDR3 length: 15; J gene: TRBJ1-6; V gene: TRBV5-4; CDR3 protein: ASSAFEGYSYNSPLH
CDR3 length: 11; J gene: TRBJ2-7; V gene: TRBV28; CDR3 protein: ASNSHVSYEQY
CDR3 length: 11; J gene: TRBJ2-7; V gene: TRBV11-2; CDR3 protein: ASSLTVAYEQY
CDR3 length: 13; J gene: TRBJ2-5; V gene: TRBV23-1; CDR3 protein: ASSRARLARETQY
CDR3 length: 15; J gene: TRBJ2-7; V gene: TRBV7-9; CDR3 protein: ASSSNEVGQGQYEQY
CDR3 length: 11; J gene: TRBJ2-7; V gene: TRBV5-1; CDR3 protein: ASSLTGVDEQY
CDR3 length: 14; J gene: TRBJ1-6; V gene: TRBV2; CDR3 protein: ASSEFRGLVNSPLH
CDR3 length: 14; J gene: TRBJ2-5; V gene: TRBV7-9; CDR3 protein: ASSLKSRGPSETQY
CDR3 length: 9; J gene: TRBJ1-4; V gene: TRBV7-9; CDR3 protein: ASTSTREMK
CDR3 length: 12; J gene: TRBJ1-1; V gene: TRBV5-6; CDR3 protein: ASSRGHPNTEAF